The sequence of this TCR beta chain was determined in a study of blood T cell repertoires in COVID-19. Overall study: Italy, Spain and the United States were the sources of the convalescent and acute COVID-19 samples. The cDNA or gDNA used as material had been derived from T cells, B-cell-depleted T cells, or PBMCs.

Under the authors' procedure: Nucleated cell counts were estimated from reference gene primer amplification. Using immunoSEQ multiplex PCR, the repertoire was profiled, and TCRdb retains in-frame clones only, with some absent. D and trimming come from the DNA, and the V and J calls and clone size come from that table. Here the sample spans approximately 250,000 clones, about 86% being singletons. Germline V CDR1 and CDR2: SSHAT, FNYEAQ (reference sequence). The CDR3 is made up of 14 amino acids. Trimming removed 5 bases from V and 2 bases from J; junction bases left unmatched: 3. Sequencing was performed on peripheral blood. The source is a man aged 18 to 30 with active or convalescent COVID-19. V and J are TRBV7-7 and TRBJ1-3, with 7 bases aligning to TRBD1. The CDR3 sequence: CASSPGTAGNTIYF. Here the CDR3 DNA reads TGTGCCAGCAGCCCGGGGACAGCTGGAAACACCATATATTTT.